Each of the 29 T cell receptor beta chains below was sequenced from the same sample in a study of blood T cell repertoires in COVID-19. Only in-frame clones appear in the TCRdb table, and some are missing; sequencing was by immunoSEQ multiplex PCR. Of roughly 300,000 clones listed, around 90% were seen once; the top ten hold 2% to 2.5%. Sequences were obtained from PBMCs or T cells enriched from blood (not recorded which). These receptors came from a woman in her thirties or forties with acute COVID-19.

The CDR3: CASLLPAGGTGNTIYF. The CDR3 DNA sequence: TGTGCCAGCTTGCTGCCAGCGGGGGGCACTGGAAACACCATATATTTT. V gene TRBV2 combines with J gene TRBJ1-3, with D perhaps matching TRBD1 (6 bases). Per the germline V gene, CDR1 is SNHLY and CDR2 is FYNNEI. CDR3 length: 16 residues. Trimming took off 8 bases at V and 2 bases at J, with 19 bases between the two ends.

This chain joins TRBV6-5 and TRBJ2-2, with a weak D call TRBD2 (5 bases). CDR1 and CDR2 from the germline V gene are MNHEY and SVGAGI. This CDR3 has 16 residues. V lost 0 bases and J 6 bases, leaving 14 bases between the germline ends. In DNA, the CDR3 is TGTGCCAGCAGTTACTCGACTCCCCCGGGGTCCGGGGAGCTGTTTTTT. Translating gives CASSYSTPPGSGELFF.

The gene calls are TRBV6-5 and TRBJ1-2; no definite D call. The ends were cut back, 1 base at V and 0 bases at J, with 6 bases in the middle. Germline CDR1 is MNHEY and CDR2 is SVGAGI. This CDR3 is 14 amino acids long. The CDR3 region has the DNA TGTGCCAGCAGTTACTTATCAGCTAACTATGGCTACACCTTC. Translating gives CASSYLSANYGYTF.

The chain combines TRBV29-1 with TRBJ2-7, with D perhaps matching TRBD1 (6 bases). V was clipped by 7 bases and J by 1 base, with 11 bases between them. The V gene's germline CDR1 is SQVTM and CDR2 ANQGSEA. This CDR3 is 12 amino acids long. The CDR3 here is CSAQTGSYEQYF. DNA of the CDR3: TGCAGCGCCCAGACAGGTTCCTACGAGCAGTACTTC.

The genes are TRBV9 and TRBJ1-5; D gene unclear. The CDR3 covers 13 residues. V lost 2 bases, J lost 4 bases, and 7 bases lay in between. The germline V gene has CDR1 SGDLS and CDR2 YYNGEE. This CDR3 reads CASSVSPNQPQHF. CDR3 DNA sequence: TGTGCCAGCAGCGTGAGCCCTAATCAGCCCCAGCATTTT.

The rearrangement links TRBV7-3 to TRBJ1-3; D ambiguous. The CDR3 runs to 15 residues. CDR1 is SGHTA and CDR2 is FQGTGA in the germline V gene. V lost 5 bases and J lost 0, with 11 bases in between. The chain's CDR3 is CASSPTGNSGNTIYF. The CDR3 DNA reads TGTGCCAGCAGCCCGACGGGGAACTCTGGAAACACCATATATTTT.

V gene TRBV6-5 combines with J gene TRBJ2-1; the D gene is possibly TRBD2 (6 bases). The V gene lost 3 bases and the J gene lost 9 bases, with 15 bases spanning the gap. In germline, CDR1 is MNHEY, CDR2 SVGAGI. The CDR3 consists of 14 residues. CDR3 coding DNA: TGTGCCAGCAGTTATGAAGCGGGCCCGGGTGAGCAGTTCTTC. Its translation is CASSYEAGPGEQFF.

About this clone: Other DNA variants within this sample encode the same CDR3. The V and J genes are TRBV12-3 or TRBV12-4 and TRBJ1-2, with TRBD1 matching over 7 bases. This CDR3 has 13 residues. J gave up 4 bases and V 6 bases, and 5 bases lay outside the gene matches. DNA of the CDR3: TGTGCCAGCAGCCCGGGACAGTCCTATGGCTACACCTTC. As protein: CASSPGQSYGYTF.

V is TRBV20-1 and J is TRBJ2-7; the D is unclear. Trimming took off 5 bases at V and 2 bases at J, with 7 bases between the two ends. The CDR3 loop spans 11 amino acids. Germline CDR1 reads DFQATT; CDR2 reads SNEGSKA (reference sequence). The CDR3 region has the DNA TGCAGTGCTTACGGAGCCTACGAGCAGTACTTC. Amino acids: CSAYGAYEQYF.

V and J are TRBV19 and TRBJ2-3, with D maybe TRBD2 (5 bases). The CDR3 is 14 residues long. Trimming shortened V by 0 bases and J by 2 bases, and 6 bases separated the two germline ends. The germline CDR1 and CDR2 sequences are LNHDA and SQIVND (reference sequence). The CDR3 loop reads CASSIEGATDTQYF. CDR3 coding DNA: TGTGCCAGTAGTATAGAGGGAGCCACAGATACGCAGTATTTT.

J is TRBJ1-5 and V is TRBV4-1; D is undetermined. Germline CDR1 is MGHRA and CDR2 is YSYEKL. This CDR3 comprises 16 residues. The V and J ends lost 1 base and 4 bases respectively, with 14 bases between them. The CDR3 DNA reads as TGCGCCAGCAGCCAAGGTCACCGGGTCGGAAATCAGCCCCAGCATTTT. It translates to CASSQGHRVGNQPQHF.

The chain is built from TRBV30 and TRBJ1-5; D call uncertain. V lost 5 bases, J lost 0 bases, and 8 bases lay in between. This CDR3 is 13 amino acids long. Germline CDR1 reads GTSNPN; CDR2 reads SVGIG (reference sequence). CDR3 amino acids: CAWSDTSNQPQHF. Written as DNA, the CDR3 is TGTGCCTGGTCAGATACTAGCAATCAGCCCCAGCATTTT.

CDR3 nucleotides: TGTGCCAGCAGTGAACGAGACACTTACACCTTC. Encoded protein: CASSERDTYTF. The chain is built from TRBV6-1 and TRBJ1-2; D is uncertain. Trimming stripped 2 bases from V and 11 bases from J, with 9 bases between. Germline V gene data show CDR1 as MNHNS and CDR2 as SASEGT. This CDR3 is 11 amino acids long.

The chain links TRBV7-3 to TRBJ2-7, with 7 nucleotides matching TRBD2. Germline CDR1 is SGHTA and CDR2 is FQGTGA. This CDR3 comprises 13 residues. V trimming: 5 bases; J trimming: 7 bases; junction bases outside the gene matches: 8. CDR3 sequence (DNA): TGTGCCAGCAGCCGTTCCCCAGCGGGAGAGCAGTACTTC. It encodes CASSRSPAGEQYF. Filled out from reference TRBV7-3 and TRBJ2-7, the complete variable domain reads GAGVSQTPSNKVTEKGKYVELRCDPISGHTALYWYRQSLGQGPEFLIYFQGTGAADDSGLPNDRFFAVRPEGSVSTLKIQRTERGDSAVYLCASSRSPAGEQYFGPGTRLTVT.

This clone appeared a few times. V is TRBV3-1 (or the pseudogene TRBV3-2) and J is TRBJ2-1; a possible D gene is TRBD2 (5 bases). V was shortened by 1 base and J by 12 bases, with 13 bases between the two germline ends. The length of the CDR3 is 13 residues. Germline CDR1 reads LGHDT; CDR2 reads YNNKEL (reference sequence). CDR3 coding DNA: TGTGCCAGCAGCCAAGCGGTGTCTCGGGGGCAGTTCTTC. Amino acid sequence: CASSQAVSRGQFF.

The DNA of the CDR3 is TGTGCCAGCAGGTTCAGAGAGGGGGTCACCGGGGAGCTGTTTTTT. It is translated as CASRFREGVTGELFF. The chain links TRBV5-5 to TRBJ2-2; TRBD1 might be the D (6 bases). This CDR3 region has 15 residues. CDR1 SGHKS and CDR2 YYEKEE come from the germline V gene (reference sequence). Trimming removed 5 bases at V and 4 bases at J, with 15 bases between.

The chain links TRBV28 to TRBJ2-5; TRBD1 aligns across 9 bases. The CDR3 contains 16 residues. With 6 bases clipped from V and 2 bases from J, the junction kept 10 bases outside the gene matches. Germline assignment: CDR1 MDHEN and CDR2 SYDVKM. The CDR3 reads CASSKPGQGRQETQYF. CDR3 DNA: TGTGCCAGCAGCAAACCGGGACAGGGCCGACAAGAGACCCAGTACTTC.

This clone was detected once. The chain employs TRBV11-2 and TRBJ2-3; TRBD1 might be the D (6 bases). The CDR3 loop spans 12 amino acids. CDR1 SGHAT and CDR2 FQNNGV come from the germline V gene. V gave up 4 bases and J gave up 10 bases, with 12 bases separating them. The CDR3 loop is CASSSTGSAQYF. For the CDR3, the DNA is TGTGCCAGCAGCTCGACAGGCTCGGCGCAGTATTTT.

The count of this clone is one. The CDR3 reads CSVEDRGNTEAFF. CDR3 nucleotides: TGCAGCGTTGAGGACAGGGGGAACACTGAAGCTTTCTTT. The rearrangement joins TRBV29-1 to TRBJ1-1, with 9 bases that match TRBD1. Trimming took 3 bases from V and 1 from J; bases not matched to a gene: 0. Germline CDR1 SQVTM, CDR2 ANQGSEA. The CDR3 runs 13 residues.

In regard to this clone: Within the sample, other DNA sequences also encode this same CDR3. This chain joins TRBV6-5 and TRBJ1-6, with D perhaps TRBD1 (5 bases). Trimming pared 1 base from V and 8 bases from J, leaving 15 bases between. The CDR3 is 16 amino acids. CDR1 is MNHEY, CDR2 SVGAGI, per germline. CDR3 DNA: TGTGCCAGCAGTTACTGGGGTAGGGGTAGTCATTCACCCCTCCACTTT. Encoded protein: CASSYWGRGSHSPLHF.

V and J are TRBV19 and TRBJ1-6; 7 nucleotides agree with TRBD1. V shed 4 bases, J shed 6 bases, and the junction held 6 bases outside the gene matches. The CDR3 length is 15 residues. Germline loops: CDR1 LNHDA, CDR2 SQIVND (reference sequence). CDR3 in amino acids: CASSNSQGGNSPLHF. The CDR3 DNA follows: TGTGCCAGTAGTAATTCGCAGGGGGGTAATTCACCCCTCCACTTT.

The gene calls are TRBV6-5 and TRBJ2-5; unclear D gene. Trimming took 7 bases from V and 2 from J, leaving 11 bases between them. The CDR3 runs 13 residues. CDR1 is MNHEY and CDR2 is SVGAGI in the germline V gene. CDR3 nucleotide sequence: TGTGCCAGCACGTATAGCTGGCAAGAGACCCAGTACTTC. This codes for CASTYSWQETQYF.

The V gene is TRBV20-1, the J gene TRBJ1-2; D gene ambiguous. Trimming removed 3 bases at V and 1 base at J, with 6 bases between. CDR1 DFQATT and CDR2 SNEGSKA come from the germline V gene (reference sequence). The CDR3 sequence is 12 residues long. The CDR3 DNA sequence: TGCAGTGCTAGTTCCAGTAACTATGGCTACACCTTC. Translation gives CSASSSNYGYTF.

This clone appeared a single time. CDR3 sequence: CASTPSRLAGGNEQYF. In DNA form, the CDR3 reads TGTGCCAGCACCCCGTCGAGACTAGCGGGAGGTAACGAGCAGTACTTC. The V gene is TRBV7-2, the J gene TRBJ2-7; 13 positions match TRBD2. Germline assignment: CDR1 SGHTA and CDR2 FQGNSA. J was trimmed by 5 bases and V by 7 bases; bases with no gene match: 11. The CDR3 spans 16 residues.

CDR3 sequence (DNA): TGTGCCTGGAGTTCCGGGACTGGGACTGAAAAACTGTTTTTT. Translating it yields CAWSSGTGTEKLFF. The rearrangement uses TRBV30 and TRBJ1-4; the D gene is possibly TRBD1 (5 bases). Germline lookup yields CDR1 GTSNPN and CDR2 SVGIG (reference sequence). The CDR3 totals 14 residues. Trimming stripped 2 bases from V and 7 bases from J, with 14 bases between.

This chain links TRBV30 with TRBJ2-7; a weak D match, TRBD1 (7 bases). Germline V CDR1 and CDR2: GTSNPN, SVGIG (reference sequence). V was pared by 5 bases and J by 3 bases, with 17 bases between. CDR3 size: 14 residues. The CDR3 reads CAWGRGDSLYEQYF. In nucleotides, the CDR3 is TGTGCCTGGGGCAGGGGGGACAGTCTCTACGAGCAGTACTTC.

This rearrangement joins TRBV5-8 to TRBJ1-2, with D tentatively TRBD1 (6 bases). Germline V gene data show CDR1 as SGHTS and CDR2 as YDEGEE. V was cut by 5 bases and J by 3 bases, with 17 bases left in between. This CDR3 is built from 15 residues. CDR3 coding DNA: TGTGCCAGCAGAAAGAAAGGACAGTCGCACTATGGCTACACCTTC. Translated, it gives CASRKKGQSHYGYTF.

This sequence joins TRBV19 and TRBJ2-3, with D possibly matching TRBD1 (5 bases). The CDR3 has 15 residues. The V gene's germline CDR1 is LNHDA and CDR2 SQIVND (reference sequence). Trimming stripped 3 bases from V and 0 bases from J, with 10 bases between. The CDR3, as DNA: TGTGCCAGTAGTATTGGGCAGGGAAGCACAGATACGCAGTATTTT. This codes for CASSIGQGSTDTQYF.

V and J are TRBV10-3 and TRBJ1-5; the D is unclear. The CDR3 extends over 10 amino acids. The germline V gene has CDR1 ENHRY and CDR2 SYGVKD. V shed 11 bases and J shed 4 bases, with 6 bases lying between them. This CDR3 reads CAFGNQPQHF. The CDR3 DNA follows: TGTGCCTTCGGTAATCAGCCCCAGCATTTT.